This T cell receptor (beta chain) was obtained from a study of blood T cell repertoires in COVID-19. Turning to the study itself: From the United States, Italy and Spain came samples of acute and convalescent COVID-19.

Recruits, aged roughly 18 to 100 years, lived in 25 or so US areas. Cohorts were determined from participant-reported clinical history. Original data processing: Amplification with reference gene primers provided the estimates of nucleated cell counts. Sequencing was performed with immunoSEQ multiplex PCR; in TCRdb, only in-frame clones are kept and a portion is missing. V and J calls and clone size are as listed in that table; D and trimming were resolved from the DNA. The table has roughly 200,000 clones, 80% to 90% seen once. The germline CDR1 and CDR2 sequences are LGHDT and YNNKEL (reference sequence). This CDR3 has 14 amino acids. V was clipped by 6 bases and J by 0 bases, with 9 bases between them.

The rearrangement uses TRBV3-1 (or the pseudogene TRBV3-2) and TRBJ2-1, with D possibly being TRBD2 (6 bases). The sample was PBMCs or T cells enriched from blood (not recorded which). The clonotype comes from a woman aged 50 to 60 in a cohort exposed to, infected with or recovered from COVID-19 (not recorded which). As DNA, the CDR3 is TGTGCCAGCAGGATCGGGGGCTCCTACAATGAGCAGTTCTTC. Protein product: CASRIGGSYNEQFF.